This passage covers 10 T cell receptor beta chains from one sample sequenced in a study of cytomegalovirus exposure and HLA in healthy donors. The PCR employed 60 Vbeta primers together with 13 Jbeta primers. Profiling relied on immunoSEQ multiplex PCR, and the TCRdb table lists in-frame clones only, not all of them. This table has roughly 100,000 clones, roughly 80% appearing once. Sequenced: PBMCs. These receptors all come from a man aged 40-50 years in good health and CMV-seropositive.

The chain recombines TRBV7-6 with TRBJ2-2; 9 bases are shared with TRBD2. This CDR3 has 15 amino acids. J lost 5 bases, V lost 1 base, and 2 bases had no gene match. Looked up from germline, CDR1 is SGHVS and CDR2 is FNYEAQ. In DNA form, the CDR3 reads TGTGCCAGCAGCTTAGGTAGCGGGGGTACCGGGGAGCTGTTTTTT. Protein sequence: CASSLGSGGTGELFF.

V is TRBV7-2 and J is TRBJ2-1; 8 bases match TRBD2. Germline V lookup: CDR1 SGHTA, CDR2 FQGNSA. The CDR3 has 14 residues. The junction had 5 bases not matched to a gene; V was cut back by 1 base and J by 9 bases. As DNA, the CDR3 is TGTGCCAGCAGCTTAGAGGCGGGAGGCCTTGAGCAGTTCTTC. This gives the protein CASSLEAGGLEQFF.

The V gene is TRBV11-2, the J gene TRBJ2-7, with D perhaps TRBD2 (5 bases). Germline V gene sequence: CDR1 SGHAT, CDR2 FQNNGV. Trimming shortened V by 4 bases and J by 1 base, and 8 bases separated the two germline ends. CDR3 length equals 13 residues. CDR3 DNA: TGTGCCAGCAGCTCGGAGGCTTCCTACGAGCAGTACTTC. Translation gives CASSSEASYEQYF.

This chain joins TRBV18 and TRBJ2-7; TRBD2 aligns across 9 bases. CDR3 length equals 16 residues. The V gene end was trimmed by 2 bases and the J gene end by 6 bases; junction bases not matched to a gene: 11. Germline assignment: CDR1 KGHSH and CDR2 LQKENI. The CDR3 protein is CASSPSAGGKVGEQYF. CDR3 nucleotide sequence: TGTGCCAGCTCACCAAGCGCGGGAGGGAAGGTTGGCGAGCAGTACTTC. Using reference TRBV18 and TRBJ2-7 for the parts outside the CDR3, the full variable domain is NAGVMQNPRHLVRRRGQEARLRCSPMKGHSHVYWYRQLPEEGLKFMVYLQKENIIDESGMPKERFSAEFPKEGPSILRIQQVVRGDSAAYFCASSPSAGGKVGEQYFGPGTRLTVT.

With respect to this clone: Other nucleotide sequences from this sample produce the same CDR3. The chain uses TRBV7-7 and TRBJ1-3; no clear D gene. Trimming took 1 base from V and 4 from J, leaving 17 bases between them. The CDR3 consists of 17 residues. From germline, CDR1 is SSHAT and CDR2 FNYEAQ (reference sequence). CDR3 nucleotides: TGTGCCAGCAGCTTAGTGTGGAGGGCCGGACGGGGAAACACCATATATTTT. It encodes CASSLVWRAGRGNTIYF. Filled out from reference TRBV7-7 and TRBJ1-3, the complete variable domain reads GAGVSQSPRYKVTKRGQDVTLRCDPISSHATLYWYQQALGQGPEFLTYFNYEAQPDKSGLPSDRFSAERPEGSISTLTIQRTEQRDSAMYRCASSLVWRAGRGNTIYFGEGSWLTVV.

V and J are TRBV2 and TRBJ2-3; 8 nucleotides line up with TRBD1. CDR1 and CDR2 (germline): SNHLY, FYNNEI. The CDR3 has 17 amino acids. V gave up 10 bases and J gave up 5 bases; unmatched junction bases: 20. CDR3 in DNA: TGTGCCACCCTTTTGGCCCTTAGGACAGGGATCGTAGATACGCAGTATTTT. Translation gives CATLLALRTGIVDTQYF.

CDR3 bases: TGTGCCAGCAGCAAGTGGGACTCTTCCTACGAGCAGTACTTC. It is translated as CASSKWDSSYEQYF. V gene TRBV9 combines with J gene TRBJ2-7, with D maybe TRBD2 (6 bases). The CDR3 has 14 amino acids. V was trimmed by 4 bases and J by 1 base, leaving 12 bases between them. Looked up from germline, CDR1 is SGDLS and CDR2 is YYNGEE.

The CDR3 loop is CASSLGGGWETQYF. The CDR3 bases are TGTGCCAGCAGCTTAGGGGGAGGGTGGGAGACCCAGTACTTC. The V and J genes are TRBV7-6 and TRBJ2-5, with TRBD2 matching over 7 bases. Trimming removed 1 base from V and 5 bases from J; junction bases left unmatched: 4. This CDR3 is 14 amino acids long. The germline CDR1 and CDR2 sequences are SGHVS and FNYEAQ.

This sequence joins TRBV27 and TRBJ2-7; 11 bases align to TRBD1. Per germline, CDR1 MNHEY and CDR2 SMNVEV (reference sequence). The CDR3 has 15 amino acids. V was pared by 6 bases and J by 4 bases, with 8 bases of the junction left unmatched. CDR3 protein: CASRLRDRGFYEQYF. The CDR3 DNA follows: TGTGCCAGCAGACTCCGGGACAGGGGGTTTTACGAGCAGTACTTC.

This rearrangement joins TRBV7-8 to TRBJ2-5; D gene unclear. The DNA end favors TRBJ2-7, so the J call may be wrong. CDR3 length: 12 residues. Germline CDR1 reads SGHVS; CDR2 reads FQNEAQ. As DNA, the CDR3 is TGTGCCAGCAGCCTACCTCTAAGCGAGCAGTACTTC. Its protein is CASSLPLSEQYF.